This entry describes one TCR beta chain. This table comes from immunoSEQ multiplex PCR, and its TCRdb copy is limited to in-frame clones, with some not included. The sample includes some 390,000 clones, around nine tenths of them seen just once. Germline CDR1 reads SGHTA; CDR2 reads FQGTGA. V shed 4 bases and J shed 8 bases, with 14 bases lying between them. The CDR3 totals 13 residues. This specimen comes from a study of blood T cell repertoires in COVID-19. Study summary: The study drew acute and convalescent COVID-19 samples from the United States, Italy and Spain.

The sequence came from a human donor in a cohort sampled during active COVID-19. The gene calls are TRBV7-3 and TRBJ1-1; a weak D match, TRBD1 (5 bases). Sequencing input: peripheral blood. The CDR3 here is CASSWSGAQEAFF. The CDR3 DNA sequence: TGTGCCAGCAGCTGGAGTGGGGCCCAGGAAGCTTTCTTT.